This entry is about one T cell receptor (beta chain). What it binds is unknown. This sample was included in a study of a mutant IDH1 vaccine in newly diagnosed glioma. The method was immunoSEQ multiplex PCR; TCRdb's version includes in-frame clones alone and lacks a portion of them. There are around 62,000 clones in the sample; about 88% occur only once, and 1.5% to 2% lies in the top ten. CDR1 is SGHNT, CDR2 YYREEE, per germline (reference sequence). This CDR3 has 13 residues. Deletions cut 0 bases from V and 2 bases from J, with 5 bases between. Time point indicated: week 11, during vaccination. What each vaccine dose contained was 300 ug of mutant IDH1 20-mer peptide, accompanied by topical imiquimod.

The sequencing used PBMCs, collected from a glioma patient whose treatment included an IDH1 peptide vaccine. This chain joins TRBV5-4 and TRBJ2-5; TRBD1 might be the D (5 bases). This TCR was recovered from a middle-aged man with glioma. The CDR3 DNA is TGTGCCAGCAGCTTGGGACAGCAAGAGACCCAGTACTTC. The encoded protein is CASSLGQQETQYF.